This is a list of T cell receptor beta chains from one sample in a study of lymphopenia after photon versus proton radiotherapy. Generated by immunoSEQ multiplex PCR, the TCRdb table keeps only in-frame clones and is missing some. This sample has approximately 25,000 clones, with 82% found just once. Sample: peripheral blood, taken from a patient treated with proton-based radiotherapy. The receptor source for this set is a woman between 65 and 79 years old with pancreatic cancer. Each CDR3 is given with its conserved first and last residue. Fields, in order: clone size, D gene, V gene, J gene, CDR3 protein, CDR3 DNA. The D gene is left open where the match is weak. Size values are once, few and many counts, or a class for expanded clones, and some rows have none.

abundance: NA; d_gene: NA; v_gene: TRBV19; j_gene: TRBJ2-3; CDR3aa: CATSKVGVPDTQYF; CDR3nt: TGTGCCACCTCGAAGGTTGGAGTCCCAGATACGCAGTATTTT
abundance: NA; d_gene: TRBD1; v_gene: TRBV12-5; j_gene: TRBJ2-1; CDR3aa: CASRDRGSYNEQFF; CDR3nt: TGTGCTAGTAGGGACAGGGGCTCCTACAATGAGCAGTTCTTC
abundance: NA; d_gene: NA; v_gene: TRBV5-1; j_gene: TRBJ2-5; CDR3aa: CASSSTGTPAKETQYF; CDR3nt: TGCGCCAGCAGCTCGACCGGGACTCCGGCCAAAGAGACCCAGTACTTC
abundance: NA; d_gene: NA; v_gene: TRBV28; j_gene: TRBJ2-7; CDR3aa: CASSSVVAPYEQYF; CDR3nt: TGTGCCAGCAGCTCCGTTGTCGCTCCCTACGAGCAGTACTTC
abundance: few; d_gene: TRBD2; v_gene: TRBV14; j_gene: TRBJ2-1; CDR3aa: CASSQESGRYNEQFF; CDR3nt: TGTGCCAGCAGCCAAGAAAGCGGGAGATACAATGAGCAGTTCTTC
abundance: NA; d_gene: NA; v_gene: TRBV14; j_gene: TRBJ2-1; CDR3aa: CASSQDRVRSGHSSYNEQFF; CDR3nt: TGTGCCAGCAGCCAAGATAGAGTCAGGAGCGGCCATAGCTCCTACAATGAGCAGTTCTTC
abundance: NA; d_gene: TRBD2; v_gene: TRBV12-5; j_gene: TRBJ2-7; CDR3aa: CASGRGVEDEQYF; CDR3nt: TGTGCTAGTGGCCGGGGGGTTGAGGACGAGCAGTACTTC
abundance: NA; d_gene: NA; v_gene: TRBV14; j_gene: TRBJ2-5; CDR3aa: CASSQASCRAEQETQYF; CDR3nt: TGTGCCAGCAGCCAAGCGAGTTGCAGGGCTGAACAAGAGACCCAGTACTTC
abundance: NA; d_gene: TRBD2; v_gene: TRBV5-5; j_gene: TRBJ2-7; CDR3aa: CASSFLAVPYEQYF; CDR3nt: TGTGCCAGCAGCTTCCTAGCGGTCCCCTACGAGCAGTACTTC
abundance: NA; d_gene: NA; v_gene: TRBV27; j_gene: TRBJ1-6; CDR3aa: CASSLAERGNSPLHF; CDR3nt: TGTGCCAGCAGTTTAGCGGAACGCGGGAATTCACCCCTCCACTTT
abundance: NA; d_gene: NA; v_gene: TRBV11-3; j_gene: TRBJ2-7; CDR3aa: CASQGPYEQYF; CDR3nt: TGTGCCAGCCAGGGACCGTACGAGCAGTACTTC
abundance: NA; d_gene: NA; v_gene: TRBV7-6; j_gene: TRBJ2-1; CDR3aa: CASSLDLVGQFF; CDR3nt: TGTGCCAGCAGCTTAGACCTAGTTGGGCAGTTCTTC
abundance: NA; d_gene: NA; v_gene: TRBV4-3; j_gene: TRBJ2-1; CDR3aa: CASSLEYRYEQFF; CDR3nt: TGCGCCAGCAGCCTGGAATATCGTTATGAGCAGTTCTTC
abundance: few; d_gene: NA; v_gene: TRBV10-3; j_gene: TRBJ2-2; CDR3aa: CAISGQNTGELFF; CDR3nt: TGTGCCATCAGTGGGCAGAACACCGGGGAGCTGTTTTTT
abundance: NA; d_gene: TRBD2; v_gene: TRBV30; j_gene: TRBJ2-2; CDR3aa: CAWTLAGVPLTGELFF; CDR3nt: TGTGCCTGGACCTTAGCGGGAGTCCCCCTCACCGGGGAGCTGTTTTTT
abundance: NA; d_gene: TRBD1; v_gene: TRBV29-1; j_gene: TRBJ1-1; CDR3aa: CSGGGRGLNTEAFF; CDR3nt: TGCAGCGGAGGGGGCCGGGGGCTGAACACTGAAGCTTTCTTT